These T cell receptor beta chains were read from a single sample in a study of T-cell memory formation after mild COVID-19. MiXCR, applied by TCRdb to the 5' RACE reads, yields one record per CDR3 protein. The sample consists of roughly 250,000 distinct CDR3 sequences, 15% to 20% of them appearing once. Sequencing used PBMCs or a T cell subset sorted from them (not recorded which). These receptors all come from a man aged 18-30 years who had mild COVID-19 (a few samples of this study predate the infection). Cell type and time point are not known. Each CDR3 is given with its conserved first and last residue. A D gene is named only where the DNA matches it firmly. Expanded clones are given a class, and other clones once, few, many or no size at all.

V: TRBV20-1
size: .
D: .
J: TRBJ1-6
CDR3: CSAHMGGYNSPLHF
DNA: TGCAGTGCTCATATGGGAGGCTATAATTCACCCCTCCACTTT

V: TRBV3-1
size: few
D: .
J: TRBJ2-5
CDR3: CASSQDMRVVPQTQYF
DNA: TGTGCCAGCAGCCAAGATATGCGAGTCGTCCCGCAGACCCAGTACTTC

V: TRBV12-3/TRBV12-4
size: .
D: TRBD1
J: TRBJ2-1
CDR3: CASLSGQGHYNEQFF
DNA: TGTGCCAGCTTATCGGGACAGGGGCACTACAATGAGCAGTTCTTC

V: TRBV7-3
size: .
D: .
J: TRBJ2-7
CDR3: CASSYHRDYEQYF
DNA: TGTGCCAGCAGCTATCACAGGGACTACGAGCAGTACTTC

V: TRBV12-3/TRBV12-4
size: few
D: .
J: TRBJ1-2
CDR3: CASSLAREIANYGYTF
DNA: TGTGCCAGCAGTTTAGCAAGGGAGATAGCTAACTATGGCTACACCTTC

V: TRBV7-2
size: .
D: .
J: TRBJ1-2
CDR3: CASRTGTDYGYTF
DNA: TGTGCCAGCAGGACCGGGACGGACTATGGCTACACCTTC

V: TRBV6-6
size: many
D: TRBD2
J: TRBJ2-1
CDR3: CASSSGLDYNEQFF
DNA: TGTGCCAGCAGTTCGGGACTAGATTACAATGAGCAGTTCTTC

V: TRBV11-2
size: .
D: .
J: TRBJ2-5
CDR3: CASSARAGGQETQYF
DNA: TGTGCCAGCAGCGCCAGAGCCGGGGGTCAAGAGACCCAGTACTTC

V: TRBV12-3/TRBV12-4
size: .
D: .
J: TRBJ2-3
CDR3: CASSLIRGQATQYF
DNA: TGTGCCAGCAGTTTAATTAGAGGGCAAGCTACGCAGTATTTT

V: TRBV5-1
size: .
D: TRBD1
J: TRBJ1-5
CDR3: CASSLGTGYNQPQHF
DNA: TGCGCCAGCAGCTTGGGGACAGGGTACAATCAGCCCCAGCATTTT

V: TRBV29-1
size: .
D: .
J: TRBJ2-3
CDR3: CSVEDREGFTDTQYF
DNA: TGCAGCGTTGAGGACAGGGAGGGGTTCACAGATACGCAGTATTTT

V: TRBV4-2
size: .
D: .
J: TRBJ1-2
CDR3: CASSQTVGGLERSYGYTF
DNA: TGTGCCAGCAGCCAGACCGTCGGGGGTCTCGAGAGGTCCTATGGCTACACCTTC

V: TRBV10-2
size: once
D: .
J: TRBJ1-5
CDR3: CASSEGREANQPQHF
DNA: TGCGCCAGCAGTGAGGGCAGGGAGGCCAATCAGCCCCAGCATTTT

V: TRBV24-1
size: .
D: .
J: TRBJ2-1
CDR3: CATRKSRARNEQFF
DNA: TGTGCCACCAGGAAGTCACGGGCTAGAAATGAGCAGTTCTTC

V: TRBV20-1
size: few
D: .
J: TRBJ2-5
CDR3: CSALGPNSPETQYF
DNA: TGCAGTGCCCTTGGACCCAACAGCCCAGAGACCCAGTACTTC

V: TRBV6-2/TRBV6-3
size: .
D: TRBD1
J: TRBJ2-7
CDR3: CASSYHRDRGLYEQYF
DNA: TGTGCCAGCAGTTACCACCGGGACAGGGGGCTCTACGAGCAGTACTTC